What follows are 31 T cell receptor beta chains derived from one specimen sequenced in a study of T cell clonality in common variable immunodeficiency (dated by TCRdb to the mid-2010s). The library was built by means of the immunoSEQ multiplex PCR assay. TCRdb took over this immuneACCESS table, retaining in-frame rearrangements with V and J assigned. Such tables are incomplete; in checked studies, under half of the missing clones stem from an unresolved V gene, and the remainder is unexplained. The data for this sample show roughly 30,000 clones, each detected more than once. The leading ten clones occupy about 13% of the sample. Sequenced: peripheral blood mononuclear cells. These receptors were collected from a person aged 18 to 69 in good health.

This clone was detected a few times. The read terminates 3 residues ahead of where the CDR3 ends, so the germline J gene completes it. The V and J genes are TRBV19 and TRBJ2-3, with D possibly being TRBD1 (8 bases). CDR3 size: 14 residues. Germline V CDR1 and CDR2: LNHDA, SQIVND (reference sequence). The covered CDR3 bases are TGTGCCAGTAGTACCCAGGGGGCGGGGGAGACG. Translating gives CASSTQGAGET. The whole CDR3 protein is CASSTQGAGETQYF. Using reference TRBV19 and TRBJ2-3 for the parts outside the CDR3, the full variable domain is DGGITQSPKYLFRKEGQNVTLSCEQNLNHDAMYWYRQDPGQGLRLIYYSQIVNDFQKGDIAEGYSVSREKKESFPLTVTSAQKNPTAFYLCASSTQGAGETQYFGPGTRLTVL.

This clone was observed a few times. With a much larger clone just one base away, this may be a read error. The sequenced part of the CDR3 DNA is TGTGCCTCCGCCCCCCAGGGAGTTAACTCACCA. Its protein is CASAPQGVNSP. The entire CDR3 reads CASAPQGVNSPLFF. The chain links TRBV30 to TRBJ1-4; D might be TRBD1 (5 bases). The read ends 3 residues shy of where the CDR3 ends; the end is completed using the germline J gene. Per the germline V gene, CDR1 is GTSNPN and CDR2 is SVGIG (reference sequence). CDR3 length: 14 residues.

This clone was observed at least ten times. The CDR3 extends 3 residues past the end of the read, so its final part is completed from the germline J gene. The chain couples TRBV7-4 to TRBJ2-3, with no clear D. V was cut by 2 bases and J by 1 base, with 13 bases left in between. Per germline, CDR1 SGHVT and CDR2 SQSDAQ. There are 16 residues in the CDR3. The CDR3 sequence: CASSLKSPSRTDTQYF. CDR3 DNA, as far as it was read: TGTGCCAGCAGCTTAAAATCCCCGAGCCGCACAGATACG.

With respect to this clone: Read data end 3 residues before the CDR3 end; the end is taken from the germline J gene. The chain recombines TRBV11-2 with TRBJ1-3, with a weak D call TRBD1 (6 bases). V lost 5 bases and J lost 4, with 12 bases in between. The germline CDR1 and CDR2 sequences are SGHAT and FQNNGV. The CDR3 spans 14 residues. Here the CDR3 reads CASSQDSGGNTIYF. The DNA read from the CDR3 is TGTGCCAGCAGCCAGGACAGTGGAGGAAACACC. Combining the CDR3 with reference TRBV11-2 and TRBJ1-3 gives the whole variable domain EAGVAQSPRYKIIEKRQSVAFWCNPISGHATLYWYQQILGQGPKLLIQFQNNGVVDDSQLPKDRFSAERLKGVDSTLKIQPAKLEDSAVYLCASSQDSGGNTIYFGEGSWLTVV.

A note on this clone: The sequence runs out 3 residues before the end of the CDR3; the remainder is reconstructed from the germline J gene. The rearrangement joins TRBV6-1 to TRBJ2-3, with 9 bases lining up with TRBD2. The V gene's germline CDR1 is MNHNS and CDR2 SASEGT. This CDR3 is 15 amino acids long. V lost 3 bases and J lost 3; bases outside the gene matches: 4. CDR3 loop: CASSEGGGATDTQYF. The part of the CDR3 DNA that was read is TGTGCCAGCAGTGAGGGCGGGGGGGCAACAGATACG.

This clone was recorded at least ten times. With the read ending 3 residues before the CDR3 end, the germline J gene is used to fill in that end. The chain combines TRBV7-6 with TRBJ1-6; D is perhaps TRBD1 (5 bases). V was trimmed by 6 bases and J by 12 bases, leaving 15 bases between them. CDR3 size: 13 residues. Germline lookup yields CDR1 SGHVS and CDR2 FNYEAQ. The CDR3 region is CASRLERGGPLHF. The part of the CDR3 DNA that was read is TGTGCCAGCAGATTGGAGCGGGGGGGACCC.

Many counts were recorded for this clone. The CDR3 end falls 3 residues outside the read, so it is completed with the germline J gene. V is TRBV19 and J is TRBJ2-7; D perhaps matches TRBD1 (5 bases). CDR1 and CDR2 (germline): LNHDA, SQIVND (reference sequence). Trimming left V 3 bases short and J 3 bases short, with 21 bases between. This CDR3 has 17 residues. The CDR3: CASSIPITGKSSYEQYF. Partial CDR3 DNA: TGTGCCAGTAGTATCCCCATTACAGGAAAAAGTAGCTACGAG.

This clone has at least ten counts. The part of the CDR3 DNA that was read is TGCGCCAGCAGCTTGGTAGGGGAGGTCTCGGATGGC. Translating it yields CASSLVGEVSDG. The CDR3 as a whole reads CASSLVGEVSDGYTF. The chain recombines TRBV5-1 with TRBJ1-2, with D possibly being TRBD1 (5 bases). The read terminates 3 residues before the CDR3 end, so the remaining end is supplied by the germline J gene. This CDR3 spans 15 amino acids. The ends were cut back, 0 bases at V and 6 bases at J, with 15 bases in the middle. Germline CDR1 and CDR2: SGHRS and YFSETQ.

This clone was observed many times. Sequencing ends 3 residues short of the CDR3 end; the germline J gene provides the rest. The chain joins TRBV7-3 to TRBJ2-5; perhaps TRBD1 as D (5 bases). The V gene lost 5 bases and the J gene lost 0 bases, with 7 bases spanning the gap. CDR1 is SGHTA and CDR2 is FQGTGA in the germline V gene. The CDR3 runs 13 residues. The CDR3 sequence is CASSQGHQETQYF. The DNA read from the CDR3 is TGTGCCAGCAGCCAGGGCCACCAAGAGACC.

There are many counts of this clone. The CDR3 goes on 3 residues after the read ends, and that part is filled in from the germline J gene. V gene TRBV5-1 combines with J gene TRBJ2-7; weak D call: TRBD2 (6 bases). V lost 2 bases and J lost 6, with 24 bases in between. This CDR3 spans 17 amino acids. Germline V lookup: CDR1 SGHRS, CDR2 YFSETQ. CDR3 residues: CASSLPRYGGGVSEQYF. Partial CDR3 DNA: TGCGCCAGCAGCTTACCTCGCTACGGGGGAGGAGTGAGCGAG.

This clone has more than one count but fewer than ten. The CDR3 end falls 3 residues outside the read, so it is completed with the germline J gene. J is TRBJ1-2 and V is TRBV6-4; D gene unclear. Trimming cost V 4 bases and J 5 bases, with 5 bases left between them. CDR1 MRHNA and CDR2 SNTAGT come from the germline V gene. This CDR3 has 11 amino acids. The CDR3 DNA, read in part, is TGTGCCAGCAGTGGAGGGTATGGC. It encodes CASSGGYG. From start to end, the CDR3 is CASSGGYGYTF.

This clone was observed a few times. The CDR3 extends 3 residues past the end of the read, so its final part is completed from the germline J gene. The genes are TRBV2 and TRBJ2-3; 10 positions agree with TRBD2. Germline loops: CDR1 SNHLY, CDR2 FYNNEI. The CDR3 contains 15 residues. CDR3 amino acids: CASSAERGGMETQYF. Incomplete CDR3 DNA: TGTGCCAGCAGTGCAGAGCGGGGGGGAATGGAGACG. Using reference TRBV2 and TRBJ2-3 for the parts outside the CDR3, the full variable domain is EPEVTQTPSHQVTQMGQEVILRCVPISNHLYFYWYRQILGQKVEFLVSFYNNEISEKSEIFDDQFSVERPDGSNFTLKIRSTKLEDSAMYFCASSAERGGMETQYFGPGTRLTVL.

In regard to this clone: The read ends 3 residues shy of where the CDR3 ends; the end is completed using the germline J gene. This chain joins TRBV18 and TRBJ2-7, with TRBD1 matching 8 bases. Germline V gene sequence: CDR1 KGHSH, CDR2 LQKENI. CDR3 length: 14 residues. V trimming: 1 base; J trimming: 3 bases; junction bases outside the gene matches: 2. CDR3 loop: CASSPRDRFYEQYF. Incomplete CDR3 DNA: TGTGCCAGCTCACCACGGGACAGGTTCTACGAG.

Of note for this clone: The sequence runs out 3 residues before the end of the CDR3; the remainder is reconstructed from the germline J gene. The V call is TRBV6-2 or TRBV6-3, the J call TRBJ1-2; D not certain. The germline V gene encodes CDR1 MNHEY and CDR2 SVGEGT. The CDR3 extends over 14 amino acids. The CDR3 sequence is CASSYLAQDVGYTF. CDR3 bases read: TGTGCCAGCAGTTACTTGGCCCAAGATGTGGGC.

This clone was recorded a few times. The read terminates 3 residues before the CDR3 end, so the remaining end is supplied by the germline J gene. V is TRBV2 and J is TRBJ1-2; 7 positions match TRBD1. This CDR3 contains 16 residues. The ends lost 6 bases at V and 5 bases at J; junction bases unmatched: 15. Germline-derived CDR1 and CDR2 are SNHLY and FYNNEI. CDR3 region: CASRSTGWGARYGYTF. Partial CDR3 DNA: TGTGCCAGCAGGTCGACAGGGTGGGGGGCTCGGTATGGC.

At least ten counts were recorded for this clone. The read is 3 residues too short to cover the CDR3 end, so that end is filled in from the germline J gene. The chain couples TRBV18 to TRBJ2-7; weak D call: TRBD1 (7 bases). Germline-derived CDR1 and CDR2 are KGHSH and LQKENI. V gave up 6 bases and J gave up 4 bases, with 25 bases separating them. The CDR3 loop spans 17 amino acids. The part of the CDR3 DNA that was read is TGTGCCAGCTCCCGGCGGCCGTTTGCGGGACAGAGGTACGAG. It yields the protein CASSRRPFAGQRYE. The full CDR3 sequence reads CASSRRPFAGQRYEQYF.

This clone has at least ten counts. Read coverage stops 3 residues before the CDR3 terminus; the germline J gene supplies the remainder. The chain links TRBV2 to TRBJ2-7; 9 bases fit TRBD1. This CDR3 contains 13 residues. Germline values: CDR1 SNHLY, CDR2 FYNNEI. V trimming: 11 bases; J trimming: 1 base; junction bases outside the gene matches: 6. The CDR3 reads CAGQGIRSYEQYF. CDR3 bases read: TGTGCCGGACAGGGGATTAGGTCCTACGAG.

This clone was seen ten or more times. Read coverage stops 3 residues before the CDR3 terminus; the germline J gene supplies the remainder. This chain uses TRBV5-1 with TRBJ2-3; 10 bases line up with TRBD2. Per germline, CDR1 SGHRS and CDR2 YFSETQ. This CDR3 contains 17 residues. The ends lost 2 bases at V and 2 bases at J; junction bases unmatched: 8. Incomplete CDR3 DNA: TGCGCCAGCAGCTTAGCGGGGGGGCAAGGGTACACAGATACG. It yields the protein CASSLAGGQGYTDT. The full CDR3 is CASSLAGGQGYTDTQYF. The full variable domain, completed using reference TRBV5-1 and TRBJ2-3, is KAGVTQTPRYLIKTRGQQVTLSCSPISGHRSVSWYQQTPGQGLQFLFEYFSETQRNKGNFPGRFSGRQFSNSRSEMNVSTLELGDSALYLCASSLAGGQGYTDTQYFGPGTRLTVL.

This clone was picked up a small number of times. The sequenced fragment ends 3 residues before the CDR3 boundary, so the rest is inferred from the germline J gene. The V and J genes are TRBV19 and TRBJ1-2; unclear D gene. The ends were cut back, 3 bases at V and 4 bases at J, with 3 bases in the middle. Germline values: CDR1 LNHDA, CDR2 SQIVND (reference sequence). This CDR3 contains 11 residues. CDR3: CASSIVYGYTF. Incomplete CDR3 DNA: TGTGCCAGTAGTATCGTCTATGGC.

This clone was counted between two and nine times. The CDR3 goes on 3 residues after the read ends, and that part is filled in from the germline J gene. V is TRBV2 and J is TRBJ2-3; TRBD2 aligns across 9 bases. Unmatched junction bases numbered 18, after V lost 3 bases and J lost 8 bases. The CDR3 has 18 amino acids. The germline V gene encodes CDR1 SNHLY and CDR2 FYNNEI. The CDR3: CASSDEVPTSGRRGTQYF. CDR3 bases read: TGTGCCAGCAGTGACGAGGTGCCCACTAGCGGGCGACGGGGTACG.

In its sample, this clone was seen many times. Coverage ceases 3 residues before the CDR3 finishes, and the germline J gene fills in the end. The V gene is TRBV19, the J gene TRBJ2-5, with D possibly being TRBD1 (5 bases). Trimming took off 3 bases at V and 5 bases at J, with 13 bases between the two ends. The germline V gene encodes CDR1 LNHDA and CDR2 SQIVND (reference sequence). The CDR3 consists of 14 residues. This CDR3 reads CASSITGPGETQYF. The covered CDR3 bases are TGTGCCAGTAGTATCACAGGACCTGGGGAGACC.

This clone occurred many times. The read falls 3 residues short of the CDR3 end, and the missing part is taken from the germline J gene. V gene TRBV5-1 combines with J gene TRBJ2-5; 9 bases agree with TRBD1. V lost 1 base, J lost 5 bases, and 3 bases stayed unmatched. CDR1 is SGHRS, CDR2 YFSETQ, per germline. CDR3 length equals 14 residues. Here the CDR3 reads CASSLRQGGETQYF. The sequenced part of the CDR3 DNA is TGCGCCAGCAGCTTGAGACAGGGGGGCGAGACC.

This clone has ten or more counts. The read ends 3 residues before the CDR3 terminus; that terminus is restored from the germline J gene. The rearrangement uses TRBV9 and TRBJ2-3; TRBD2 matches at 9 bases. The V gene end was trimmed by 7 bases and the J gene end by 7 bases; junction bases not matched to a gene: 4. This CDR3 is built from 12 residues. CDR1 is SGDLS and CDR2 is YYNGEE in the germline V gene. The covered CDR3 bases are TGTGCCAGCTCTAGCGGGGTAAATACG. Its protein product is CASSSGVNT. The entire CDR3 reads CASSSGVNTQYF.

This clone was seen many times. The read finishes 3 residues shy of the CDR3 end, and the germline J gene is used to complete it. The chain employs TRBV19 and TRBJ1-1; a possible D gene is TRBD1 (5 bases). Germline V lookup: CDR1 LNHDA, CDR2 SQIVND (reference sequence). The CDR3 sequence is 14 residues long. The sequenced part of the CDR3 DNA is TGTGCCAGTAGTATTAAAGGGGTGGGAAAAGGA. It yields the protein CASSIKGVGKG. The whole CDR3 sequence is CASSIKGVGKGAFF.

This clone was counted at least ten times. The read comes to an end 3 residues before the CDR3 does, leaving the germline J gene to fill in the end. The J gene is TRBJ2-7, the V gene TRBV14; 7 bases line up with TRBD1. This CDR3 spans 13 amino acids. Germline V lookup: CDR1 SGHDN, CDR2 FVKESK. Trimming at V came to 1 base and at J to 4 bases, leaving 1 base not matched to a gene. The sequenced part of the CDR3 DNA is TGTGCCAGCAGCCAAGTGGACAGGTACGAG. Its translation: CASSQVDRYE. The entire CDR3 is CASSQVDRYEQYF.

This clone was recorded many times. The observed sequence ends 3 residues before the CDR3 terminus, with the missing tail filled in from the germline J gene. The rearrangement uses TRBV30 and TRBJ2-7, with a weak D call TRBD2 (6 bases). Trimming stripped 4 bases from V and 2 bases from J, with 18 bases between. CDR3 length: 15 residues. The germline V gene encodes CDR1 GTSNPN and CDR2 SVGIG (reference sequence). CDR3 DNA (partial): TGTGCCTGGAACCGAGGTGGGGGGTTTACCTACGAG. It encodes CAWNRGGGFTYE. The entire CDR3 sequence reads CAWNRGGGFTYEQYF.

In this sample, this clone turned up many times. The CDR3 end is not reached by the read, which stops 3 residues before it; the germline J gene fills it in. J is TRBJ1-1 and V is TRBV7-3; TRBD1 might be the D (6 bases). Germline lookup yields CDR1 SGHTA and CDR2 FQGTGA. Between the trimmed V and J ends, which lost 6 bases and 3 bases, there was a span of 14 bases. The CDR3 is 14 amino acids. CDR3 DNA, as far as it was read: TGTGCCAGCAGAGGGACAAGTCGTGACACTGAA. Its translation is CASRGTSRDTE. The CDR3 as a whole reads CASRGTSRDTEAFF. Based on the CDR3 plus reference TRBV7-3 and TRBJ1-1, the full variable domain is GAGVSQTPSNKVTEKGKYVELRCDPISGHTALYWYRQSLGQGPEFLIYFQGTGAADDSGLPNDRFFAVRPEGSVSTLKIQRTERGDSAVYLCASRGTSRDTEAFFGQGTRLTVV.

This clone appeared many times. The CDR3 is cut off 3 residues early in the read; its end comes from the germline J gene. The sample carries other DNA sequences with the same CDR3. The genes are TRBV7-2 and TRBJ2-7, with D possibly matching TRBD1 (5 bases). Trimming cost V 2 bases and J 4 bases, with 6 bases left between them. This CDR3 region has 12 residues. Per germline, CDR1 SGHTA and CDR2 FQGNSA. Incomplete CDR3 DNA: TGTGCCAGCAGCTTACAGGGTTACGAG. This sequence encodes CASSLQGYE. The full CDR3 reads CASSLQGYEQYF.

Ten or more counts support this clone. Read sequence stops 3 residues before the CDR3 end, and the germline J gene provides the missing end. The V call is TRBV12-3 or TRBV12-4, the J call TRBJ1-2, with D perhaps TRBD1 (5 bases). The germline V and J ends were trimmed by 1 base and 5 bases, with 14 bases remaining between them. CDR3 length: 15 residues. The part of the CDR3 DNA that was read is TGTGCCAGCAGTTTAGATCTCAGGGTTGGGTATGGC. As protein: CASSLDLRVGYG. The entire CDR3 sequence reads CASSLDLRVGYGYTF.

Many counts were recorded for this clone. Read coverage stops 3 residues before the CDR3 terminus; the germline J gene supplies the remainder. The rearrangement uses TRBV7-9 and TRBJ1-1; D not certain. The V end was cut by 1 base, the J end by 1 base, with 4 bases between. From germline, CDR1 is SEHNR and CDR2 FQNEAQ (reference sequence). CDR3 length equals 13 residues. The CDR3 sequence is CASSLEQNTEAFF. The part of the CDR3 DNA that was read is TGTGCCAGCAGCTTAGAACAGAACACTGAA.

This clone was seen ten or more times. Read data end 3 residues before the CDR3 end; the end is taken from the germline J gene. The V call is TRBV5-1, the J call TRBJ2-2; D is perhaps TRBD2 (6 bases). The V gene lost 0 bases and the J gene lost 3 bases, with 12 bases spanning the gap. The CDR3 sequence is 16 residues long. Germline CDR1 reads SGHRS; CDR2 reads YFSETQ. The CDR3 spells CASSLEGGVYTGELFF. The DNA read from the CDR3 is TGCGCCAGCAGCTTGGAGGGCGGGGTCTACACCGGGGAG.